One and the same sample provided the 17 T cell receptor beta chains below, sequenced in a study of CXCR3-negative and CXCR3-positive naive CD8 T cells. The study made its TRB cDNA libraries by 5' RACE, adding UMI labels. TCRdb processed the 5' RACE reads again and assigns one entry to each CDR3 protein, with no DNA. The data include about 56,000 distinct CDR3 sequences; the top ten clones carry around 20%. Source material: memory CD8+ T cells from blood. The receptor set was obtained from a human donor in good health. Some clones in this sample may be carry-over from other donors' samples.

The chain is built from TRBV29-1 and TRBJ1-1; TCRdb picks TRBD1, but there is no DNA to check that call. CDR3 length: 11 amino acids. Per the germline V gene, CDR1 is SQVTM and CDR2 is ANQGSEA. CDR3 amino acids: CSALTGLGAFF. The full variable domain, its missing parts supplied by reference TRBV29-1 and TRBJ1-1, is SAVISQKPSRDICQRGTSLTIQCQVDSQVTMMFWYRQQPGQSLTLIATANQGSEATYESGFVIDKFPISRPNLTFSTLTVSNMSPEDSSIYLCSALTGLGAFFGQGTRLTVV.

This chain uses TRBV27 with TRBJ1-2. This CDR3 contains 17 residues. Germline V CDR1 and CDR2: MNHEY, SMNVEV (reference sequence). The CDR3 here is CASSLWASRMGNYGYTF.

This rearrangement joins TRBV5-5 to TRBJ2-3. Germline V gene data show CDR1 as SGHKS and CDR2 as YYEKEE (reference sequence). The CDR3 contains 14 residues. The CDR3 sequence: CASSIRVSTDTQYF.

The rearrangement links TRBV7-8 to TRBJ1-4; the TRBD1 assignment by TCRdb is unverifiable without DNA. The CDR3 has 17 residues. CDR1 and CDR2 (germline): SGHVS, FQNEAQ. This chain's CDR3 is CASSLTLSWGTDEKLFF.

V is TRBV29-1 and J is TRBJ2-2; TCRdb designates TRBD1, a call that cannot be tested without DNA. The CDR3 loop spans 16 amino acids. Per germline, CDR1 SQVTM and CDR2 ANQGSEA. The CDR3 protein is CSVVWGTSVNTGELFF.

CDR3 sequence reads: CASSFGGGGETQYF. The chain joins TRBV12-3 or TRBV12-4 to TRBJ2-5; TCRdb's assignment of TRBD1 cannot be checked, as there is no DNA. This CDR3 is built from 14 residues.

The V gene is TRBV5-1, the J gene TRBJ2-7. This CDR3 contains 14 residues. Germline-derived CDR1 and CDR2 are SGHRS and YFSETQ. The CDR3: CASSLTERIFEQYF.

The rearrangement joins TRBV3-2 to TRBJ2-5. TRBV3-2 is listed as a pseudogene. The CDR3 has 14 residues. CDR3 region: CASSQDKEIETQYF.

V usage is TRBV7-6 and J usage is TRBJ2-1; TCRdb names TRBD2, which stays unverified in the absence of DNA. This CDR3 comprises 14 residues. The germline V gene encodes CDR1 SGHVS and CDR2 FNYEAQ. The CDR3 reads CASSQSGLNNEQFF. The whole variable domain, remainder taken from reference TRBV7-6 and TRBJ2-1, is GAGVSQSPRYKVTKRGQDVALRCDPISGHVSLYWYRQALGQGPEFLTYFNYEAQQDKSGLPNDRFSAERPEGSISTLTIQRTEQRDSAMYRCASSQSGLNNEQFFGPGTRLTVL.

The V call is TRBV7-2, the J call TRBJ2-1; TCRdb proposes TRBD1, but this gene call is untestable without DNA. CDR1 is SGHTA and CDR2 is FQGNSA in the germline V gene. This CDR3 region has 16 residues. The chain's CDR3 is CASSLPYEGQGNEQFF.

The chain uses TRBV28 and TRBJ2-7. Germline CDR1 MDHEN, CDR2 SYDVKM. The CDR3 covers 11 residues. CDR3 in amino acids: CASSLTYEQYF.

CDR3 sequence: CASGTGEASTEAFF. The chain carries TRBV6-2 or TRBV6-3 and TRBJ1-1; TCRdb calls TRBD1, which cannot be checked without DNA. Germline CDR1 reads MNHEY; CDR2 reads SVGEGT. CDR3 length: 14 amino acids.

The J gene is TRBJ2-7, the V gene TRBV7-9. The length of the CDR3 is 14 residues. Germline loops: CDR1 SEHNR, CDR2 FQNEAQ (reference sequence). The CDR3 loop reads CASSTRLAPYEQYF.

This chain links TRBV20-1 with TRBJ2-3; TCRdb proposes TRBD2, but this gene call is untestable without DNA. This CDR3 spans 16 amino acids. Germline CDR1 is DFQATT and CDR2 is SNEGSKA (reference sequence). The CDR3 sequence is CSARGDKRGSTDTQYF.

This rearrangement joins TRBV7-9 to TRBJ2-7; TCRdb's D call of TRBD1 is untestable without DNA. CDR1 SEHNR and CDR2 FQNEAQ come from the germline V gene (reference sequence). The CDR3 is 15 amino acids. CDR3 loop: CASSSWTGSKNEQYF.

The chain combines TRBV29-1 with TRBJ2-7; the TCRdb call, TRBD1, lacks DNA for checking. CDR3 length: 14 residues. The V gene's germline CDR1 is SQVTM and CDR2 ANQGSEA. The CDR3: CSVEEEDRGSEQYF.

The chain employs TRBV4-3 and TRBJ2-1; TCRdb proposes TRBD1, but this gene call is untestable without DNA. The CDR3 extends over 16 amino acids. CDR1 and CDR2 (germline): LGHNA, YSLEER. The CDR3: CASSQDGQGLSNEQFF.